This T cell receptor (beta chain) comes out of a study of blood T cells in healthy people across ages. The use of a sample-barcoded 5' primer and a J-beta primer mix characterized a second PCR of about 7 to 12 cycles. Each TCR beta cDNA got a 12-nucleotide random molecular identifier. One entry per CDR3 protein results from TCRdb running MiXCR on the 5' RACE reads. The sample contains hundreds of thousands of distinct CDR3 sequences, 55% to 70% of which appear only once. Study-wide findings and caveats: Donors of long life had a larger count of naive CD4+ cells and greater diversity than aged donors. Lack of knowledge of donor CMV status possibly confounded expanded clonotype changes.

Concerning this clonotype: Antigen: not known.

V was pared by 0 bases and J by 0 bases, with 9 bases between. This CDR3 has 16 amino acids. Germline CDR1 is PRHDT and CDR2 is FYEKMQ (reference sequence). This clonotype was sampled from a man younger than 45 in good health. Sequencing was performed on blood. The J gene is TRBJ2-1, the V gene TRBV13; D remains ambiguous. The CDR3 region has the DNA TGTGCCAGCAGCTTAGGCCTGGGGATCTCCTACAATGAGCAGTTCTTC. Its translation is CASSLGLGISYNEQFF.